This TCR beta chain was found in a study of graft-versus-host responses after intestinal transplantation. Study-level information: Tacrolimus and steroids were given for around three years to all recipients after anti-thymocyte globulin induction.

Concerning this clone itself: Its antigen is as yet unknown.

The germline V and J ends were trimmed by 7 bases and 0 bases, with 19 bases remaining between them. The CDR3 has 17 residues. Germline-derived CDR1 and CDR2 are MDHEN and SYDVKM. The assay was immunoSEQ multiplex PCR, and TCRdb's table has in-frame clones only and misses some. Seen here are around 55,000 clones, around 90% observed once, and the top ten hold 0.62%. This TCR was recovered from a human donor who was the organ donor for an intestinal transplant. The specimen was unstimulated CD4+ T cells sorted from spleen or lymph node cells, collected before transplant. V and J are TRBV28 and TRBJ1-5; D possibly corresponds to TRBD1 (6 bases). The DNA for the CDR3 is TGTGCCAGCATGGGGATAGGGACAATTTATAGCAATCAGCCCCAGCATTTT. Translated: CASMGIGTIYSNQPQHF.